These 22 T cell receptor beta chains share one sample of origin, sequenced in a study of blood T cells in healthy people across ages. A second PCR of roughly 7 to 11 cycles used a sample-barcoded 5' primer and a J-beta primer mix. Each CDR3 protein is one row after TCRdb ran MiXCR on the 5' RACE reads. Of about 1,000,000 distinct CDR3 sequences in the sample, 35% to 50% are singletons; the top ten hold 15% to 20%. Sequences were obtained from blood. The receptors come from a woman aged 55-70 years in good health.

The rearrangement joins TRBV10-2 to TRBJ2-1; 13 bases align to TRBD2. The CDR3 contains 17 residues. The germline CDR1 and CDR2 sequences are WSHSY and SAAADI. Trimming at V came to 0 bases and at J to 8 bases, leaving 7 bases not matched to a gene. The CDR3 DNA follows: TGCGCCAGCAGTGAGTCGCCACTAGCGGGAGGGGGCGATGAGCAGTTCTTC. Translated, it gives CASSESPLAGGGDEQFF.

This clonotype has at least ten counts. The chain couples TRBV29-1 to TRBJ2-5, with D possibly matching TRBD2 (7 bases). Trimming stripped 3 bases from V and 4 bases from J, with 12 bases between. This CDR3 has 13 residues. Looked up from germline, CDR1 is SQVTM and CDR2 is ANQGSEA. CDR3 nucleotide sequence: TGCAGCGTTGATGGGGGGGCGGGAGAGACCCAGTACTTC. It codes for CSVDGGAGETQYF.

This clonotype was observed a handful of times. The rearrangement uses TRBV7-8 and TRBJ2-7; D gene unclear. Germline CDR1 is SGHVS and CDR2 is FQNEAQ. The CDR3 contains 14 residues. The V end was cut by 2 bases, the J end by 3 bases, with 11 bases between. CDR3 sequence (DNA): TGTGCCAGCAGCTTAATGCTAGGGAACTACGAGCAGTACTTC. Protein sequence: CASSLMLGNYEQYF.

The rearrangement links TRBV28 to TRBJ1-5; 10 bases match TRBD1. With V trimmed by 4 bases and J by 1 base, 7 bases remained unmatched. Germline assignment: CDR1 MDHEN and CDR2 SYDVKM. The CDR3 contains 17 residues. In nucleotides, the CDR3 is TGTGCCAGCAGTTCACGACAGGGGGCGGTGAGCAATCAGCCCCAGCATTTT. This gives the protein CASSSRQGAVSNQPQHF.

The CDR3 reads CASRRGMSCEQYF. CDR3 in DNA: TGCGCCAGCCGTCGGGGTATGAGCTGCGAGCAGTACTTC. J is TRBJ2-7 and V is TRBV5-1; maybe TRBD2 (5 bases). With 7 bases removed from V and 6 bases from J, the gap between germline ends came to 17 bases. From germline, CDR1 is SGHRS and CDR2 YFSETQ. The length of the CDR3 is 13 residues.

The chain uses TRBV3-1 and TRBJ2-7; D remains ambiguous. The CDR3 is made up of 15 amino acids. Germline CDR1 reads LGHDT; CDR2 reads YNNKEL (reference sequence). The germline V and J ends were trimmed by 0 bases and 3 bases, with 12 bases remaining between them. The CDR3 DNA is TGTGCCAGCAGCCAAGATCACAGTTCCGGCTACGAGCAGTACTTC. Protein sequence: CASSQDHSSGYEQYF.

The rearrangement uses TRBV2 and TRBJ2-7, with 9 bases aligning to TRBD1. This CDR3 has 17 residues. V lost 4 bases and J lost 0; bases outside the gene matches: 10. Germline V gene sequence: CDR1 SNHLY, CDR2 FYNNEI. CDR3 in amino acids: CASSVPRRDRASYEQYF. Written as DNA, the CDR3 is TGTGCCAGCAGTGTCCCCCGTAGGGACAGGGCCTCCTACGAGCAGTACTTC.

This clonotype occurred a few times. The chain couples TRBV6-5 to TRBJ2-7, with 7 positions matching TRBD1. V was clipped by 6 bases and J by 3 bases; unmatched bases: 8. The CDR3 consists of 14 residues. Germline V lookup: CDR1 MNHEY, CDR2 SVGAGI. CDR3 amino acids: CASRTRDSHYEQYF. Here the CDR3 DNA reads TGTGCCAGCAGGACCCGGGACAGCCACTACGAGCAGTACTTC.

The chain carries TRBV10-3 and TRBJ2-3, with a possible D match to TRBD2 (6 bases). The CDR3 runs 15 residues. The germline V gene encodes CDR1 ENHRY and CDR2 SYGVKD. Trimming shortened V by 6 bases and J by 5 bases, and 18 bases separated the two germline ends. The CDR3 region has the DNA TGTGCCATCAGGGAACCGGGGGTGTATGGAGATACGCAGTATTTT. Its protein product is CAIREPGVYGDTQYF.

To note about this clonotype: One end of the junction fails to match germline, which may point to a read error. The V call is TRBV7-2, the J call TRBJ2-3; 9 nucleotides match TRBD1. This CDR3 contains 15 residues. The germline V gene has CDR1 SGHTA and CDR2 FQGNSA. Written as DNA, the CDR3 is TGTGACAGCAGCTTAAACAGGGGGCTCACAGATACGCAGTATTTT. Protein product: CDSSLNRGLTDTQYF.

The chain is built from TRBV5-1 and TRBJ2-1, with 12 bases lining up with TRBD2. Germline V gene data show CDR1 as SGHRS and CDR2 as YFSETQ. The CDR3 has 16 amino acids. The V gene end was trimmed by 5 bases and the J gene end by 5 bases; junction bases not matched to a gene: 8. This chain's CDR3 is CASRPLAGGKNNEQFF. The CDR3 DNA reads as TGCGCCAGCAGACCCCTAGCGGGAGGGAAAAACAATGAGCAGTTCTTC.

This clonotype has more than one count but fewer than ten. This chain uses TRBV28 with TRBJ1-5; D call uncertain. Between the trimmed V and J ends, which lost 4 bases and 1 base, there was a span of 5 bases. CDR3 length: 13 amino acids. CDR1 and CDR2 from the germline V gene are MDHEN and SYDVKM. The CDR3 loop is CASSSMSNQPQHF. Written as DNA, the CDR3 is TGTGCCAGCAGTTCAATGAGCAATCAGCCCCAGCATTTT.

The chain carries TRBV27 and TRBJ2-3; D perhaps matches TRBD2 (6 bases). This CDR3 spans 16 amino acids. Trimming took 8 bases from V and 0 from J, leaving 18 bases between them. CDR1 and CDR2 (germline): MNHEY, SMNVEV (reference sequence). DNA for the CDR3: TGTGCCAGCCATAGCACGGGACTTCCTAGCACAGATACGCAGTATTTT. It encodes CASHSTGLPSTDTQYF.

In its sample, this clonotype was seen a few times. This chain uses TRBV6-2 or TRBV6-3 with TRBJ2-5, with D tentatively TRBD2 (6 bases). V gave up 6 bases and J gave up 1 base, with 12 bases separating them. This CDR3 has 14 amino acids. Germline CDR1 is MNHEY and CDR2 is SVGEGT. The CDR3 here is CASRMTRRQETQYF. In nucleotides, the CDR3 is TGTGCCAGCAGGATGACTAGGCGCCAAGAGACCCAGTACTTC.

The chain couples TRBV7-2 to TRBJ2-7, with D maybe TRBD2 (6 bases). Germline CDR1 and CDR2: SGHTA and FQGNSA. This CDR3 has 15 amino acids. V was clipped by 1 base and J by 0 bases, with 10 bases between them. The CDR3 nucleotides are TGTGCCAGCAGCTTAGGGGACTGGGGCTCCTACGAGCAGTACTTC. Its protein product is CASSLGDWGSYEQYF. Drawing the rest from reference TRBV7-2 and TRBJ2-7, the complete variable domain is GAGVSQSPSNKVTEKGKDVELRCDPISGHTALYWYRQSLGQGLEFLIYFQGNSAPDKSGLPSDRFSAERTGGSVSTLTIQRTQQEDSAVYLCASSLGDWGSYEQYFGPGTRLTVT.

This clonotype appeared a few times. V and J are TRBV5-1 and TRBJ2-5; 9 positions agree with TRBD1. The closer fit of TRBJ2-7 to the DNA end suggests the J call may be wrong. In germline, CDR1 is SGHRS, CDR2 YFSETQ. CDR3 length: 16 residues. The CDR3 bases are TGCGCCAGCAGCTTGGCCGGGACAGGGCAACCTGGCGAGCAGTACTTC. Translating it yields CASSLAGTGQPGEQYF.

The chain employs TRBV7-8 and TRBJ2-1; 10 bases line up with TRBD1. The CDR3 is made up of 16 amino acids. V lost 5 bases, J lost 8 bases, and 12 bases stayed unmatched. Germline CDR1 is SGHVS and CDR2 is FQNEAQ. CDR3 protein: CASSHRDRGSEYEQFF. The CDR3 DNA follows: TGTGCCAGCAGCCACCGGGACAGGGGCTCCGAGTATGAGCAGTTCTTC.

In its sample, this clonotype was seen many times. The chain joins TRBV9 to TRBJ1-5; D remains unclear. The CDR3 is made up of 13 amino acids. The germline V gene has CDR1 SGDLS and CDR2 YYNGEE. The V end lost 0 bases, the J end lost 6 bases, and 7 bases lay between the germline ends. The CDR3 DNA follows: TGTGCCAGCAGCGTAGACGGGCGTCAGCCCCAGCATTTT. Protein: CASSVDGRQPQHF. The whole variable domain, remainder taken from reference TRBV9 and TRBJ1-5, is DSGVTQTPKHLITATGQRVTLRCSPRSGDLSVYWYQQSLDQGLQFLIQYYNGEERAKGNILERFSAQQFPDLHSELNLSSLELGDSALYFCASSVDGRQPQHFGDGTRLSIL.

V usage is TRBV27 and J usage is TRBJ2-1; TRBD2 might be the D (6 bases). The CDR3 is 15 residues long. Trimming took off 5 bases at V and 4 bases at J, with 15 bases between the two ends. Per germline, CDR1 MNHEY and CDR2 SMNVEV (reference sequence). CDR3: CASSELNGRYNEQFF. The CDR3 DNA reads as TGTGCCAGCAGTGAACTTAACGGGAGATACAATGAGCAGTTCTTC.

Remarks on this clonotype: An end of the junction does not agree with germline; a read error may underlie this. The DNA for the CDR3 is TGCGCCAGCAAAAAGGGGGTCGGGACTGAAGCTTTCTTT. This encodes CASKKGVGTEAFF. The chain recombines TRBV6-5 with TRBJ1-1; D might be TRBD1 (6 bases). CDR3 length equals 13 residues. The germline gives CDR1 MNHEY, CDR2 SVGAGI.

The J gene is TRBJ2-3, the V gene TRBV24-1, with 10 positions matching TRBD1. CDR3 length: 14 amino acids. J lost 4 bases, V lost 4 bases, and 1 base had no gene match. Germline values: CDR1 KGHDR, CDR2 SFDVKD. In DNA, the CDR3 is TGTGCCACCAGTGAGGGGACAGGGGCAGATACGCAGTATTTT. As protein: CATSEGTGADTQYF.

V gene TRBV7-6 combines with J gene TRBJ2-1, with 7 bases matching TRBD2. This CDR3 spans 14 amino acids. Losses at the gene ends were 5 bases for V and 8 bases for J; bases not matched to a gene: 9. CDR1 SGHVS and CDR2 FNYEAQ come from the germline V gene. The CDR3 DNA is TGTGCCAGCAGCCCGGGGACTATCGTCGATGAGCAGTTCTTC. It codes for CASSPGTIVDEQFF.